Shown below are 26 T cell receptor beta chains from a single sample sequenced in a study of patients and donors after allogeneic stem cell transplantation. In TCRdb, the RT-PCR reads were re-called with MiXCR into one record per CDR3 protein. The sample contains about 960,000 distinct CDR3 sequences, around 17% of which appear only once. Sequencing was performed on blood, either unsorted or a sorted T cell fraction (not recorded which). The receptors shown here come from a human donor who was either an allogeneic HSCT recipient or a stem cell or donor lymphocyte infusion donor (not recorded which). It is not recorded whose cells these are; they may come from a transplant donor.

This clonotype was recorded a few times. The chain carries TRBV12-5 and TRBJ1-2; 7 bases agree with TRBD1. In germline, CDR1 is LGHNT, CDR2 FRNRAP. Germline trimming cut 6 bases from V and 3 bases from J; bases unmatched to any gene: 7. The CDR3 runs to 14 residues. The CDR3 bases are TGTGCTAGTGGGCCGACAGGGTGGGACTATGGCTACACCTTC. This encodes CASGPTGWDYGYTF.

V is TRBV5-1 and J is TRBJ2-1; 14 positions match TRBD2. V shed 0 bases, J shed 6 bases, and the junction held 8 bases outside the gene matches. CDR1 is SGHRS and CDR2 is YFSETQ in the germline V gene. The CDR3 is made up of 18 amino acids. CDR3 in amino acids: CASSLGLTGTSGSNEQFF. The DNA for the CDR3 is TGCGCCAGCAGCTTGGGATTAACCGGGACTAGCGGGAGCAATGAGCAGTTCTTC.

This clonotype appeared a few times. The DNA of the CDR3 is TGTGCCAGCAGCTTAGGGATGCAGAACACTGAAGCTTTCTTT. Encoded protein: CASSLGMQNTEAFF. The chain has TRBV7-2 and TRBJ1-1; unclear D gene. V was clipped by 1 base and J by 1 base, with 7 bases between them. The CDR3 consists of 14 residues. CDR1 is SGHTA and CDR2 is FQGNSA in the germline V gene.

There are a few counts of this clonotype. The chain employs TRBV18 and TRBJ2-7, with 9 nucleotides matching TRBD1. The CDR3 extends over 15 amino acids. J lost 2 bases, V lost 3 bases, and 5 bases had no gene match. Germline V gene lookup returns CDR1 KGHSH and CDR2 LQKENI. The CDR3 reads CASSPGTGITYEQYF. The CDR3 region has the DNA TGTGCCAGCTCACCTGGGACAGGGATAACCTACGAGCAGTACTTC. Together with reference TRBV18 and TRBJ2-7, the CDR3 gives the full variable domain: NAGVMQNPRHLVRRRGQEARLRCSPMKGHSHVYWYRQLPEEGLKFMVYLQKENIIDESGMPKERFSAEFPKEGPSILRIQQVVRGDSAAYFCASSPGTGITYEQYFGPGTRLTVT.

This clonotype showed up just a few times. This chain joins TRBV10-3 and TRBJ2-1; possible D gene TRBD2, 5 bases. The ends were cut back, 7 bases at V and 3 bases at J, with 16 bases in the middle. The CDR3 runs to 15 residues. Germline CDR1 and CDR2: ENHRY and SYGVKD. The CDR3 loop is CAIKSDSTLYNEQFF. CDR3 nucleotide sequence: TGTGCCATCAAATCGGACTCGACCCTCTACAATGAGCAGTTCTTC.

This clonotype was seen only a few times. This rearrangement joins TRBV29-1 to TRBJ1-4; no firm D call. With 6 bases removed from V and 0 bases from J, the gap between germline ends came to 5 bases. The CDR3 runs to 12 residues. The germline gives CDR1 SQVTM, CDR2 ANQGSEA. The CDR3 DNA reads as TGCAGCGTCTCTGCAACTAATGAAAAACTGTTTTTT. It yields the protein CSVSATNEKLFF.

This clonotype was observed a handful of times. The CDR3 protein is CASTPQGTGTGELFF. The CDR3 coding sequence is TGTGCCAGCACCCCTCAAGGGACAGGCACCGGGGAGCTGTTTTTT. The chain uses TRBV12-3 or TRBV12-4 and TRBJ2-2; 8 bases are a match to TRBD1. V lost 7 bases and J lost 4; bases outside the gene matches: 8. The CDR3 is 15 amino acids.

The DNA for the CDR3 is TGTGCCAGCAGTTTAGGTGGGAGGGGTCAAGCTTTCTTT. Translating it yields CASSLGGRGQAFF. The rearrangement joins TRBV12-3 or TRBV12-4 to TRBJ1-1; TRBD1 might be the D (5 bases). The CDR3 extends over 13 amino acids. Trimming removed 1 base from V and 9 bases from J, with 12 bases in between.

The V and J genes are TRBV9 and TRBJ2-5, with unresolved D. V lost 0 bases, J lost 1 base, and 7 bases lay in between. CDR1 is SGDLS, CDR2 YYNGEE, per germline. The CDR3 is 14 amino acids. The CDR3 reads CASSVGPSQETQYF. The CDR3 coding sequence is TGTGCCAGCAGCGTAGGCCCTTCCCAAGAGACCCAGTACTTC.

The CDR3 region is CSASGGRAGELFF. CDR3 nucleotide sequence: TGCAGTGCTAGCGGGGGGCGGGCCGGGGAGCTGTTTTTT. V usage is TRBV20-1 and J usage is TRBJ2-2, with D possibly matching TRBD2 (7 bases). V dropped 3 bases and J dropped 6 bases, with 11 bases sitting between them. CDR1 is DFQATT and CDR2 is SNEGSKA in the germline V gene (reference sequence). CDR3 length: 13 residues.

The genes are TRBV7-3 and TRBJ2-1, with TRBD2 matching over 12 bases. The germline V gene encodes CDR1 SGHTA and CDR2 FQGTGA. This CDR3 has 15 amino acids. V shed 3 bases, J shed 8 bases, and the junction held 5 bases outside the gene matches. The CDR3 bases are TGTGCCAGCAGCTTGGGGCTAGCGGGAGGGCATGAGCAGTTCTTC. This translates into CASSLGLAGGHEQFF. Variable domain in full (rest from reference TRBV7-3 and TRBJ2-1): GAGVSQTPSNKVTEKGKYVELRCDPISGHTALYWYRQSLGQGPEFLIYFQGTGAADDSGLPNDRFFAVRPEGSVSTLKIQRTERGDSAVYLCASSLGLAGGHEQFFGPGTRLTVL.

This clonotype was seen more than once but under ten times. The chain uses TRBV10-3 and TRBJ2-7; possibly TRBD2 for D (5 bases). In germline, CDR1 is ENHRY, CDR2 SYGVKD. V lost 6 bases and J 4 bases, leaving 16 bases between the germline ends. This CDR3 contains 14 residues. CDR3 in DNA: TGTGCCATCAGGGGTAGCGAGGTTAGGTACGAGCAGTACTTC. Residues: CAIRGSEVRYEQYF.

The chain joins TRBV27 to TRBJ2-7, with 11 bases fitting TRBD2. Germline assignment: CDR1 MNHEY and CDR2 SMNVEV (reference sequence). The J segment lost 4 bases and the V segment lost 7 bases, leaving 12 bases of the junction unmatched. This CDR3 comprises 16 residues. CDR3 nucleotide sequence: TGTGCCAGCACCTTCCCCTCTAGCGGGGGGATGTACGAGCAGTACTTC. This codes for CASTFPSSGGMYEQYF.

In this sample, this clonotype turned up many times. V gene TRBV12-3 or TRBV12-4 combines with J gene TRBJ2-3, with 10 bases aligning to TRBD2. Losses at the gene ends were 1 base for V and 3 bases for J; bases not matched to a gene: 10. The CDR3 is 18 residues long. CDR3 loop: CASSLVQAGGPGTDTQYF. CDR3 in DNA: TGTGCCAGCAGTTTAGTGCAAGCGGGGGGGCCAGGAACAGATACGCAGTATTTT.

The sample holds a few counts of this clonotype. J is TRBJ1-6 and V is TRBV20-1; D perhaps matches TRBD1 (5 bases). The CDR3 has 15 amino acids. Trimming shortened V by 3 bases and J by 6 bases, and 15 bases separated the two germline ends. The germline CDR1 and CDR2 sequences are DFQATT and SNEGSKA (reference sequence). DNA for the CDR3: TGCAGTGCTAGCCGGACAAGCCGGAGTAATTCACCCCTCCACTTT. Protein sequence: CSASRTSRSNSPLHF.

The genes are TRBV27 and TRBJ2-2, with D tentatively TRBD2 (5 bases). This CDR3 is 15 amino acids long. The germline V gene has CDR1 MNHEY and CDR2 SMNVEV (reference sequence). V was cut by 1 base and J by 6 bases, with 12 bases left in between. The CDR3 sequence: CASSLLSGGAGELFF. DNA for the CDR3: TGTGCCAGCAGTTTATTATCCGGAGGCGCCGGGGAGCTGTTTTTT.

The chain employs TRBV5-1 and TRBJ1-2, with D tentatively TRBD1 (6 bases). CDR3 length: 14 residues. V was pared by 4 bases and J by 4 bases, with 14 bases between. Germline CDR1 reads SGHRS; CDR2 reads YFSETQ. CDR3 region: CASSPSPDSYGYTF. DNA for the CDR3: TGCGCCAGCAGCCCCAGTCCGGACAGCTATGGCTACACCTTC.

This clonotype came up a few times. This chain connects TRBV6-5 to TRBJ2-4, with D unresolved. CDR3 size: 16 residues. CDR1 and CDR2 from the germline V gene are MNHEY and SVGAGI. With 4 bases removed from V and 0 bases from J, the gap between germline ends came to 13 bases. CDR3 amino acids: CASSSSWALAKNIQYF. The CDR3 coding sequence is TGTGCCAGCAGTTCGTCCTGGGCACTAGCCAAAAACATTCAGTACTTC.

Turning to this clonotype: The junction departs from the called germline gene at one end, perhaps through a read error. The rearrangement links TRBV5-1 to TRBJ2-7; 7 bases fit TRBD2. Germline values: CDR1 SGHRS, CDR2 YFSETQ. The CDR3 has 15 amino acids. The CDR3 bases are TGCGCCAGCAGCCGGGTAGCGGGCCAAGCCTACGAGCAGAACTTC. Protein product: CASSRVAGQAYEQNF.

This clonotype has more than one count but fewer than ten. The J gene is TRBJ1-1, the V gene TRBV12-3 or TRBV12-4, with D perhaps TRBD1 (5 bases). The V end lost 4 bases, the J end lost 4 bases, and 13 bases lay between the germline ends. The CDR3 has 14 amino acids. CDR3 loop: CASSYQGGGTEAFF. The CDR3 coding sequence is TGTGCCAGCAGTTACCAGGGCGGCGGCACTGAAGCTTTCTTT.

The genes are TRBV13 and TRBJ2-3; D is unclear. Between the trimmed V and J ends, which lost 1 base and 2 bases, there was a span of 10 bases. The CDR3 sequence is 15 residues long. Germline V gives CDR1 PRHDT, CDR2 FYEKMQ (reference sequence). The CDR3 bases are TGTGCCAGCAGCTTAGCCGGTTCAGCCACAGATACGCAGTATTTT. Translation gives CASSLAGSATDTQYF.

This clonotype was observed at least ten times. CDR3 DNA: TGTGCCAGCAGGGCGACTAGCGGGCCTACCGGGGAGCTGTTTTTT. Translated: CASRATSGPTGELFF. The gene calls are TRBV12-3 or TRBV12-4 and TRBJ2-2; 10 nucleotides align to TRBD2. Trimming took 6 bases from V and 5 from J; bases not matched to a gene: 6. This CDR3 has 15 residues.

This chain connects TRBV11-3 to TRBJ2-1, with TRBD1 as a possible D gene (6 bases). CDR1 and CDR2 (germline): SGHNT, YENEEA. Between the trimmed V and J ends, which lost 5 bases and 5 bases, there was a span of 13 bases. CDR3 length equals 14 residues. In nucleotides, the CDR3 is TGTGCCAGCAGCCGACAGGTTTCTGACAATGAGCAGTTCTTC. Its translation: CASSRQVSDNEQFF.

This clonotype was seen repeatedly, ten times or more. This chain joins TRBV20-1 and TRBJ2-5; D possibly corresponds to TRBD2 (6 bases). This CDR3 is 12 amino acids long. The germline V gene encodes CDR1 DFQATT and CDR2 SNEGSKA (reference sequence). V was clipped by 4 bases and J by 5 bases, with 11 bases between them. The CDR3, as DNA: TGCAGTGCTATCACTAGCCAGGAGACCCAGTACTTC. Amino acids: CSAITSQETQYF.

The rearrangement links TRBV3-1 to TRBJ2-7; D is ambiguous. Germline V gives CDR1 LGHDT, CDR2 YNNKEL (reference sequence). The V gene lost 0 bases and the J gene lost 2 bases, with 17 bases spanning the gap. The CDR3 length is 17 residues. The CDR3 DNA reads TGTGCCAGCAGCCAAGACCCTCTTGATCAAAGCCCCTACGAGCAGTACTTC. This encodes CASSQDPLDQSPYEQYF.

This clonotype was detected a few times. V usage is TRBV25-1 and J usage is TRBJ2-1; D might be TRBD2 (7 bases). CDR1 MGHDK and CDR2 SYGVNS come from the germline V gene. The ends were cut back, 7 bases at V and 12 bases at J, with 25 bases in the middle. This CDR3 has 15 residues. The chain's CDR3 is CASTEGGVRENTQFF. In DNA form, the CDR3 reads TGTGCCAGCACCGAAGGGGGGGTTCGGGAAAATACGCAGTTCTTC.